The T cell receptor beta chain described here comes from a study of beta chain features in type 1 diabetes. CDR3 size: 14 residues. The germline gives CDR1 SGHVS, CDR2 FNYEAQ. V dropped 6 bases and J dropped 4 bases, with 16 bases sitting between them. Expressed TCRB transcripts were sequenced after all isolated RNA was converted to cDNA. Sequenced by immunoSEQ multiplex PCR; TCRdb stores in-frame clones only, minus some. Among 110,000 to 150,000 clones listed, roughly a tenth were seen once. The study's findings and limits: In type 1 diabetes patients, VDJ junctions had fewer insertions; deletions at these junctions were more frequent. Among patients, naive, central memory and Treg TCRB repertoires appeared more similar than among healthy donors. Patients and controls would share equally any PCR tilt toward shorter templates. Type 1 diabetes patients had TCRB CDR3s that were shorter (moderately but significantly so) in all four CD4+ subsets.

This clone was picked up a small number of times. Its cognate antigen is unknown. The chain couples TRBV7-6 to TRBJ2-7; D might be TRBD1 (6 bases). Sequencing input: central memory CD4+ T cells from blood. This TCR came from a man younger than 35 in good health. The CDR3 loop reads CASSPSGQPYEQYF. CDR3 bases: TGTGCCAGCAGTCCCAGTGGACAGCCTTACGAGCAGTACTTC.